The present T cell receptor beta chain was sequenced within a study of CD8 T cells in Susac syndrome. Blood CD8+ and CD4+ T cells underwent high-throughput TCR beta sequencing. Roughly 0.45 to 1 ug RNA was reverse transcribed with random hexamers. TCRdb processed the immunoSEQ multiplex PCR reads anew with MiXCR; each CDR3 protein has one entry. The profile shows hundreds of thousands of distinct CDR3 sequences, 75% to 90% of them singletons. This CDR3 contains 14 residues. Per germline, CDR1 SGHRS and CDR2 YFSETQ. To note about this clonotype: A junction boundary mismatches the germline segment, possibly from a read error.

This receptor was obtained from a human donor with multiple sclerosis. V usage is TRBV5-1 and J usage is TRBJ2-7; 10 nucleotides agree with TRBD2. Sequenced material: CD8+ T cells from PBMCs. The chain's CDR3 is CASSLMSGLAARDF. CDR3 coding DNA: TGCGCCAGCAGCTTGATGAGCGGACTAGCGGCCCGGGACTTC.